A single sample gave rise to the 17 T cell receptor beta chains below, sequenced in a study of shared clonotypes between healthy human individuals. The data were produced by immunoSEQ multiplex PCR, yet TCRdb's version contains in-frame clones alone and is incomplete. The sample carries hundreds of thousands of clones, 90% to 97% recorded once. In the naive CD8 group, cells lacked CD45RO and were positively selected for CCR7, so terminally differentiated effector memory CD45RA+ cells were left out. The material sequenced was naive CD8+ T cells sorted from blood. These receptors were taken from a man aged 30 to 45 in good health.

The CDR3 is CASRGDEQYF. CDR3 coding DNA: TGCGCCAGCAGGGGGGACGAGCAGTACTTC. The V and J genes are TRBV10-2 and TRBJ2-7; D is possibly TRBD1 or TRBD2 (5 bases each). The V gene lost 6 bases and the J gene lost 5 bases, with 5 bases spanning the gap. The CDR3 length is 10 residues. The germline CDR1 and CDR2 sequences are WSHSY and SAAADI.

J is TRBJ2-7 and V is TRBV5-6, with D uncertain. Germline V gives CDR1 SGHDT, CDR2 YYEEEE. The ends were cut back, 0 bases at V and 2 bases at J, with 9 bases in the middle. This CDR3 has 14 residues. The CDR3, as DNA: TGTGCCAGCAGCTTGGGTGCCAGTCCCTACGAGCAGTACTTC. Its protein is CASSLGASPYEQYF. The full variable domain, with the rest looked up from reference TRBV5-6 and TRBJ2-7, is DAGVTQSPTHLIKTRGQQVTLRCSPKSGHDTVSWYQQALGQGPQFIFQYYEEEERQRGNFPDRFSGHQFPNYSSELNVNALLLGDSALYLCASSLGASPYEQYFGPGTRLTVT.

CDR3 sequence reads: CASSLRPTNEKLFF. The DNA of the CDR3 is TGTGCCAGCAGTCTCCGCCCAACTAATGAAAAACTGTTTTTT. The chain is built from TRBV7-6 and TRBJ1-4; D is undetermined. Germline loops: CDR1 SGHVS, CDR2 FNYEAQ. The CDR3 runs to 14 residues. The V end lost 6 bases, the J end lost 0 bases, and 8 bases lay between the germline ends.

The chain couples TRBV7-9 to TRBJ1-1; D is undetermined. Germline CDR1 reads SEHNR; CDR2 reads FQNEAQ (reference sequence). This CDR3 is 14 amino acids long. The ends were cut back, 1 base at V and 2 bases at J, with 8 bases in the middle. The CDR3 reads CASSLGGPNTEAFF. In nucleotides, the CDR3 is TGTGCCAGCAGCTTAGGAGGTCCCAACACTGAAGCTTTCTTT.

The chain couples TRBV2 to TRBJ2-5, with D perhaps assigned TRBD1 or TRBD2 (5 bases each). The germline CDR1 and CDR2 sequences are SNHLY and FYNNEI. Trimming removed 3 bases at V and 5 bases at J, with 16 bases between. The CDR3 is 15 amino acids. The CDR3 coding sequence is TGTGCCAGCAGTGATCCGGGACCCGGTGGGGAGACCCAGTACTTC. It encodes CASSDPGPGGETQYF.

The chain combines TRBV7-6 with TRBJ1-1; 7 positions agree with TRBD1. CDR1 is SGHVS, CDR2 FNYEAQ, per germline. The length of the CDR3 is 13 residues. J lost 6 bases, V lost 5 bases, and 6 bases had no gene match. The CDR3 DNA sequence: TGTGCCAGCAGCAAGACAGGGACCGCTGAAGCTTTCTTT. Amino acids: CASSKTGTAEAFF.

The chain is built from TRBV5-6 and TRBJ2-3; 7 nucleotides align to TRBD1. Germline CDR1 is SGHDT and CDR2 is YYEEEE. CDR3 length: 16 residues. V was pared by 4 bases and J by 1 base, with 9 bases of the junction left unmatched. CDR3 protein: CASSIPGGTRTDTQYF. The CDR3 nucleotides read TGTGCCAGCAGCATTCCAGGGGGTACGCGCACAGATACGCAGTATTTT.

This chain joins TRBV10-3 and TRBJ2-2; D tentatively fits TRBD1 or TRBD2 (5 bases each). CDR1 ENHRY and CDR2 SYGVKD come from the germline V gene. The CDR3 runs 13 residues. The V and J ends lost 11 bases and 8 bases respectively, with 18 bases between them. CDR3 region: CALGTPGAGELFF. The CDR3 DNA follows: TGTGCCCTTGGGACGCCCGGTGCGGGGGAGCTGTTTTTT.

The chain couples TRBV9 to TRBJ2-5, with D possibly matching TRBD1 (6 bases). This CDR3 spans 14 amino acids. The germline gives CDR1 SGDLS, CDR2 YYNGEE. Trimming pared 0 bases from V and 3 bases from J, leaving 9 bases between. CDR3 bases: TGTGCCAGCAGCGTAGTAGGGGGAGAAGAGACCCAGTACTTC. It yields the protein CASSVVGGEETQYF.

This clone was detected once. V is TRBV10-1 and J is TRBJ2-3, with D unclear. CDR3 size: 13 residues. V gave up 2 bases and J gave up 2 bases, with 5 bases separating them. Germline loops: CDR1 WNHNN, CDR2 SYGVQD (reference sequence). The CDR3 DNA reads TGCGCCAGCAGTGAGGGGATCACAGATACGCAGTATTTT. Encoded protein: CASSEGITDTQYF.

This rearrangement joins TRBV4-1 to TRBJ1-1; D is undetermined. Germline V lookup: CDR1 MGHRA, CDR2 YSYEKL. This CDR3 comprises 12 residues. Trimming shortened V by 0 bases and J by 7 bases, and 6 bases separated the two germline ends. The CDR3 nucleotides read TGCGCCAGCAGCCAAGATTGGGATGAAGCTTTCTTT. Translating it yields CASSQDWDEAFF.

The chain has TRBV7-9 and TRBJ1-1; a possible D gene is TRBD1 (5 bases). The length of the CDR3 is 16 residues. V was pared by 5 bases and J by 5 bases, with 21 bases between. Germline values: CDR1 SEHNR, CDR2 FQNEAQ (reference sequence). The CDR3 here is CASSPKRTRAGTEAFF. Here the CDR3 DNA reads TGTGCCAGCAGCCCGAAGAGGACACGCGCGGGGACTGAAGCTTTCTTT.

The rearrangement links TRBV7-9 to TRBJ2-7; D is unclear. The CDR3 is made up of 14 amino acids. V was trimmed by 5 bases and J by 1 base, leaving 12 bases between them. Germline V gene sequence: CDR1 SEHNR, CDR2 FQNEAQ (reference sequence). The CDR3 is CASSEPDGSYEQYF. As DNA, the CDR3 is TGTGCCAGCAGCGAGCCGGACGGATCCTACGAGCAGTACTTC.

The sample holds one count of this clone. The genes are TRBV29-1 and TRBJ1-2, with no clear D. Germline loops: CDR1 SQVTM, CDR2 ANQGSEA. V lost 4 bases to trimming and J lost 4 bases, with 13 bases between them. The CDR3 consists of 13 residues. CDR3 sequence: CSVVGIGSYGYTF. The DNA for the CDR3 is TGCAGCGTTGTGGGGATTGGGAGCTATGGCTACACCTTC.

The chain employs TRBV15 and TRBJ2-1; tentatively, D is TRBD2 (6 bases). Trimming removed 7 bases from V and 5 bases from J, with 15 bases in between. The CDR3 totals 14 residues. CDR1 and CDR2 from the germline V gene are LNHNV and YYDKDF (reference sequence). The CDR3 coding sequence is TGTGCCACCAACATGAGGTGGGGGGACAATGAGCAGTTCTTC. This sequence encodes CATNMRWGDNEQFF.

The CDR3 nucleotides are TGCGCCAGCAGCCAAGACCCGTTGGGAGGGAAAATCACTGAAGCTTTCTTT. Protein product: CASSQDPLGGKITEAFF. The chain is built from TRBV4-3 and TRBJ1-1; D not resolved. The germline gives CDR1 LGHNA, CDR2 YSLEER. The ends were cut back, 0 bases at V and 4 bases at J, with 18 bases in the middle. The CDR3 runs to 17 residues.

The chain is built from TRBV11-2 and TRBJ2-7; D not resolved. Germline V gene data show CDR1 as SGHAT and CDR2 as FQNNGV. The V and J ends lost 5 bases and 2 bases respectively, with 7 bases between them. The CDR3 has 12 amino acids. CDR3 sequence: CASSPIPYEQYF. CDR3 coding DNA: TGTGCCAGCAGCCCAATTCCCTACGAGCAGTACTTC.